This T cell receptor beta chain originates from a study of blood T cell repertoires in COVID-19. Assay: immunoSEQ multiplex PCR; the TCRdb copy retains only in-frame clones and omits some. The sample holds under 65,000 clones, approximately 78% seen once. This clone has more than one count but fewer than ten. V lost 3 bases, J lost 2 bases, and 8 bases lay in between. Germline loops: CDR1 SEHNR, CDR2 FQNEAQ (reference sequence). The CDR3 is made up of 15 amino acids. The participants were between about 18 and 90 years old and came from some 25 US areas. This chain connects TRBV7-9 to TRBJ2-6, with D unresolved. The sequence came from a woman in her forties or fifties with acute COVID-19. Sequencing was performed on PBMCs or T cells enriched from blood (not recorded which). DNA of the CDR3: TGTGCCAGCAGCTTCCTCGTCGCTGGGGCCAACGTCCTGACTTTC. As protein: CASSFLVAGANVLTF.